This T cell receptor (beta chain) appears in the sequencing data of a study of blood T cell repertoires in COVID-19. Study information: The analysed material was cDNA or gDNA that came from T cells, B-cell-depleted T cells, or PBMCs.

Profiling relied on immunoSEQ multiplex PCR, and the TCRdb table lists in-frame clones only, not all of them. The sample shows 30,000 to 50,000 clones, 79% of them seen only once. Germline CDR1 and CDR2: MNHEY and SMNVEV (reference sequence). The CDR3 has 13 residues. This TCR was recovered from an older man with acute or convalescent COVID-19. The sequencing input was peripheral blood. This chain uses TRBV27 with TRBJ2-2; tentatively, D is TRBD2 (5 bases). As DNA, the CDR3 is TGTGCAACCAAACGGGCGGGCACCGGGGAGCTGTTTTTT. This encodes CATKRAGTGELFF.